Described below is a single T cell receptor beta chain sequence and its context. Antigen: not known. The CDR3 extends over 15 amino acids. Germline assignment: CDR1 MNHEY and CDR2 SMNVEV (reference sequence). The V gene lost 5 bases and the J gene lost 3 bases, with 15 bases spanning the gap. The data were taken from a study of OX40 agonist ivuxolimab in advanced cancers. Study at large: In this cohort, patients received ivuxolimab, an agonistic anti-OX40 (CD134) antibody. Study conclusions and caveats: CD8+ T cells showed, on average, more clonal expansion than CD4+ cells.

Assay: immunoSEQ multiplex PCR; the TCRdb copy retains only in-frame clones and omits some. The sample contains about 58,000 clones, around four fifths of which appear only once. The TCR sequence derives from an adult with an advanced solid tumor such as melanoma, head and neck, liver or kidney cancer. This material consisted of CD4+ or CD8+ T cells sorted from blood, taken in a trial of the OX40 agonist ivuxolimab. V and J are TRBV27 and TRBJ2-3; D tentatively reads TRBD1 or TRBD2 (6 bases each). The CDR3 protein is CASSQPGAGTDTQYF. Here the CDR3 DNA reads TGTGCCAGCAGTCAGCCGGGGGCGGGGACAGATACGCAGTATTTT.